The 18 T cell receptor beta chains listed next were all sequenced from one sample in a study of cytomegalovirus exposure and HLA in healthy donors. The primer mix had 60 Vbeta and 13 Jbeta primers. The table came from immunoSEQ multiplex PCR; TCRdb's copy has only in-frame clones and leaves some out. The data show 150,000 to 200,000 clones, 80% to 90% seen once. Sequenced input: PBMCs. All receptors derive from a man between 18 and 29 years old in good health and CMV-seropositive.

The chain is built from TRBV20-1 and TRBJ1-2, with unresolved D. V lost 0 bases and J lost 8, with 7 bases in between. CDR1 and CDR2 from the germline V gene are DFQATT and SNEGSKA (reference sequence). The CDR3 loop spans 11 amino acids. CDR3 in amino acids: CSARDNKGYTF. Written as DNA, the CDR3 is TGCAGTGCTAGAGATAATAAAGGCTACACCTTC.

Note on this clone: Other DNA sequences in the sample encode the same CDR3. V gene TRBV5-1 combines with J gene TRBJ2-5, with TRBD2 identical over 9 bases. Germline V lookup: CDR1 SGHRS, CDR2 YFSETQ. CDR3 size: 16 residues. V shed 1 base and J 5 bases; nucleotides not matched to a gene: 9. In nucleotides, the CDR3 is TGCGCCAGCAGCTTGATTCCTAGCGGGGTGGGTGAGACCCAGTACTTC. Protein product: CASSLIPSGVGETQYF.

The chain combines TRBV19 with TRBJ2-1; 14 bases fit TRBD2. The CDR3 sequence is 15 residues long. Germline loops: CDR1 LNHDA, CDR2 SQIVND (reference sequence). V trimming: 6 bases; J trimming: 7 bases; junction bases outside the gene matches: 5. The chain's CDR3 is CASSPGLAGGNEQFF. DNA of the CDR3: TGTGCCAGTAGCCCCGGACTAGCGGGGGGAAATGAGCAGTTCTTC. The full variable domain, completed using reference TRBV19 and TRBJ2-1, is DGGITQSPKYLFRKEGQNVTLSCEQNLNHDAMYWYRQDPGQGLRLIYYSQIVNDFQKGDIAEGYSVSREKKESFPLTVTSAQKNPTAFYLCASSPGLAGGNEQFFGPGTRLTVL.

A single count supports this clone. The V call is TRBV5-1, the J call TRBJ2-3; 10 nucleotides line up with TRBD1. Germline values: CDR1 SGHRS, CDR2 YFSETQ. With V trimmed by 4 bases and J by 6 bases, 8 bases remained unmatched. The CDR3 has 15 residues. CDR3 bases: TGCGCCAGCAGCGTGGGGACAGGGGATTCGGATACGCAGTATTTT. It specifies CASSVGTGDSDTQYF.

A single count supports this clone. This chain links TRBV7-9 with TRBJ1-2; 7 bases map to TRBD1. CDR1 and CDR2 from the germline V gene are SEHNR and FQNEAQ (reference sequence). V gave up 5 bases and J gave up 1 base; unmatched junction bases: 4. This CDR3 comprises 14 residues. The CDR3 loop reads CASSVWDSNYGYTF. The CDR3 DNA follows: TGTGCCAGCAGCGTATGGGACAGTAACTATGGCTACACCTTC.

The J gene is TRBJ2-7, the V gene TRBV19; 7 bases are shared with TRBD1. The V gene's germline CDR1 is LNHDA and CDR2 SQIVND (reference sequence). This CDR3 has 14 amino acids. Trimming took 4 bases from V and 5 from J; bases not matched to a gene: 8. CDR3 sequence (DNA): TGTGCCAGTAGTAAGACAGGGCTACCCCACGAGCAGTACTTC. Protein sequence: CASSKTGLPHEQYF.

This rearrangement joins TRBV5-1 to TRBJ2-3; 11 bases agree with TRBD2. V shed 7 bases, J shed 3 bases, and the junction held 7 bases outside the gene matches. The CDR3 runs to 15 residues. CDR1 SGHRS and CDR2 YFSETQ come from the germline V gene. The CDR3 reads CASQKLAGDTDTQYF. The DNA of the CDR3 is TGCGCCAGCCAGAAACTAGCGGGGGATACAGATACGCAGTATTTT.

This clone was counted once. The chain uses TRBV11-2 and TRBJ2-7; TRBD2 matches at 12 bases. With V trimmed by 4 bases and J by 0 bases, 4 bases remained unmatched. The CDR3 is 16 amino acids. Germline lookup yields CDR1 SGHAT and CDR2 FQNNGV. CDR3 sequence (DNA): TGTGCCAGCAGCTCTAGACTAGCGGGGGCCTCCTACGAGCAGTACTTC. Its protein is CASSSRLAGASYEQYF.

J is TRBJ1-3 and V is TRBV9; a possible D gene is TRBD1 (5 bases). V was cut by 0 bases and J by 3 bases, with 7 bases left in between. The CDR3 covers 14 residues. Germline lookup yields CDR1 SGDLS and CDR2 YYNGEE. CDR3 nucleotides: TGTGCCAGCAGCGTAGTCCAGGGTGGAAACACCATATATTTT. This encodes CASSVVQGGNTIYF.

The rearrangement uses TRBV4-1 and TRBJ2-2, with 7 nucleotides matching TRBD2. Per the germline V gene, CDR1 is MGHRA and CDR2 is YSYEKL. The CDR3 runs to 14 residues. V lost 1 base to trimming and J lost 8 bases; unmatched junction nucleotides: 4. The CDR3 reads CASSQVGTMGELFF. CDR3 coding DNA: TGCGCCAGCAGCCAAGTTGGGACTATGGGGGAGCTGTTTTTT.

V and J are TRBV2 and TRBJ2-5, with TRBD2 matching over 13 bases. There are 17 residues in the CDR3. The trim removed 5 bases at V and 5 bases at J, leaving 11 bases unmatched. Per germline, CDR1 SNHLY and CDR2 FYNNEI. The CDR3 is CASSRNPTSGGWETQYF. CDR3 nucleotides: TGTGCCAGCAGTCGAAACCCGACTAGCGGGGGGTGGGAGACCCAGTACTTC.

V usage is TRBV5-6 and J usage is TRBJ2-7; 7 bases are a match to TRBD1. This CDR3 is built from 15 residues. V lost 2 bases to trimming and J lost 4 bases; unmatched junction nucleotides: 9. Germline lookup yields CDR1 SGHDT and CDR2 YYEEEE. The CDR3 DNA follows: TGTGCCAGCAGCTTCCGAGCAGGGGGTATTTACGAGCAGTACTTC. Protein: CASSFRAGGIYEQYF.

This chain uses TRBV15 with TRBJ2-5, with 7 bases fitting TRBD1. CDR1 and CDR2 from the germline V gene are LNHNV and YYDKDF (reference sequence). CDR3 size: 18 residues. The trim removed 5 bases at V and 0 bases at J, leaving 15 bases unmatched. CDR3 nucleotides: TGTGCCACCAGCCGGCAGGGGACAGTCTCGTTCAACCAAGAGACCCAGTACTTC. Translating gives CATSRQGTVSFNQETQYF. Full variable domain (outside the CDR3, taken from reference TRBV15 and TRBJ2-5): DAMVIQNPRYQVTQFGKPVTLSCSQTLNHNVMYWYQQKSSQAPKLLFHYYDKDFNNEADTPDNFQSRRPNTSFCFLDIRSPGLGDTAMYLCATSRQGTVSFNQETQYFGPGTRLLVL.

The CDR3 region has the DNA TGCAGCGTTGAGGCAGGGGGCTACGAGCAGTACTTC. This sequence encodes CSVEAGGYEQYF. The rearrangement links TRBV29-1 to TRBJ2-7; 7 bases align to TRBD1. Germline V gene data show CDR1 as SQVTM and CDR2 as ANQGSEA. With 3 bases clipped from V and 3 bases from J, the junction kept 2 bases outside the gene matches. This CDR3 has 12 residues.

The J gene is TRBJ2-2, the V gene TRBV5-1, with D perhaps TRBD1 (8 bases). Trimming stripped 1 base from V and 5 bases from J, with 12 bases between. CDR1 is SGHRS, CDR2 YFSETQ, per germline. The CDR3 loop spans 15 amino acids. This CDR3 reads CASSLTGGGTGELFF. CDR3 nucleotides: TGCGCCAGCAGCTTGACAGGGGGGGGAACCGGGGAGCTGTTTTTT. The whole variable domain, remainder taken from reference TRBV5-1 and TRBJ2-2, is KAGVTQTPRYLIKTRGQQVTLSCSPISGHRSVSWYQQTPGQGLQFLFEYFSETQRNKGNFPGRFSGRQFSNSRSEMNVSTLELGDSALYLCASSLTGGGTGELFFGEGSRLTVL.

This chain uses TRBV7-6 with TRBJ1-3; D unclear. This CDR3 is 15 amino acids long. The V gene lost 5 bases and the J gene lost 13 bases, with 24 bases spanning the gap. Germline assignment: CDR1 SGHVS and CDR2 FNYEAQ. As DNA, the CDR3 is TGTGCCAGCAGCCAGACCCGGGATCCCCCCCAGACAATATATTTT. Its protein is CASSQTRDPPQTIYF.

This clone turned up a few times. This chain connects TRBV18 to TRBJ2-1, with 7 bases lining up with TRBD2. Germline V gene data show CDR1 as KGHSH and CDR2 as LQKENI. The CDR3 contains 13 residues. V was pared by 4 bases and J by 3 bases, with 0 bases of the junction left unmatched. The CDR3 spells CASSRGGYNEQFF. The CDR3 nucleotides are TGTGCCAGCTCACGCGGGGGCTACAATGAGCAGTTCTTC.

The rearrangement uses TRBV16 and TRBJ2-3; no definite D call. CDR3 size: 12 residues. With 4 bases removed from V and 4 bases from J, the gap between germline ends came to 6 bases. CDR1 is KGHSY and CDR2 is FQNENV in the germline V gene. The CDR3 region is CASSPTADTQYF. CDR3 nucleotide sequence: TGTGCCAGCAGCCCAACGGCAGATACGCAGTATTTT.